These T cell receptor beta chains were read from a single sample in a study of cytomegalovirus exposure and HLA in healthy donors. Profiling relied on immunoSEQ multiplex PCR, and the TCRdb table lists in-frame clones only, not all of them. The data contain roughly 170,000 clones, about 65% of them singletons. Sequencing was done on a sample of PBMCs. The receptors shown here come from a girl between 10 and 17 years old in good health and CMV-seronegative. Each CDR3 is given without its conserved first and last residue.

v_call,cdr3_aa
TRBV6-1,ASSEPGLAGVYSYEQY
TRBV19,ASSIQIQETQY
TRBV6-5,ASSYTQGANQPQH
TRBV6-5,ASSYGHFEGAGLY
TRBV29-1,SVGSGEKLF
TRBV19,ATLNRDRGLNQPQH
TRBV21-1,ASSDRVADTEAF
TRBV5-1,ASSTRQGNTEAF
TRBV6-1,ASSPTDNYGYT
TRBV27,ASRGGTGVTGELF
TRBV7-3,ASSLGPPGTDTQY
TRBV19,ASLQGAFTEAF
TRBV13,ASSDLGGGAQTQY
TRBV27,ASSLDRGENTIY
TRBV5-1,ASSWTGNRGLLTEAF
TRBV19,ASSTAQGGEQY
TRBV2,ASRGGGNVYEQY
TRBV14,ASSLTSREQY
TRBV6-6,ASSYSISYEQY
TRBV15,ATSRDQGAGGYT
TRBV6-5,ASSPSGTGGPYT
TRBV19,ASSTDSYEQY
TRBV6-1,ASSPPGTPRGYT
TRBV7-3,ASSSPDNYGYT